Here is one T cell receptor (beta chain) with its context. TCR beta sequencing covered blood CD8+ and CD4+ T cells. The patients serving as multiple sclerosis controls were treatment-naive. They had stable or active relapsing-remitting disease and fulfilled revised McDonald criteria. V was pared by 3 bases and J by 7 bases, with 12 bases of the junction left unmatched. The CDR3 extends over 17 amino acids. CDR1 is LNHDA and CDR2 is SQIVND in the germline V gene (reference sequence). cDNA came from approximately 0.5 to 1 ug RNA primed by random hexamers. MiXCR, run by TCRdb on the immunoSEQ multiplex PCR reads, gives a single entry per CDR3 protein. The sample has roughly 150,000 distinct CDR3 sequences, around 95% seen once. This specimen belongs to a study of CD8 T cells in Susac syndrome.

Sequences were obtained from CD8+ T cells from PBMCs. This chain uses TRBV19 with TRBJ2-1, with 10 bases lining up with TRBD2. This TCR was recovered from a human donor with multiple sclerosis. In DNA, the CDR3 is TGTGCCAGTAGTATCCCCTCCCTAGCGGGGGACGGAAATGAGCAGTTCTTC. Translation: CASSIPSLAGDGNEQFF.